Shown below are 27 T cell receptor beta chains from a single sample sequenced in a study of blood T cell repertoires in COVID-19. The data were produced by immunoSEQ multiplex PCR, yet TCRdb's version contains in-frame clones alone and is incomplete. Here the sample spans about 34,000 clones, more than 70% being singletons. The sample was peripheral blood. The receptors originated from a human donor in a cohort sampled during active COVID-19.

The chain employs TRBV5-1 and TRBJ1-6, with 7 bases matching TRBD1. Germline loops: CDR1 SGHRS, CDR2 YFSETQ. The CDR3 covers 15 residues. J gave up 9 bases and V 2 bases, and 8 bases lay outside the gene matches. The CDR3 spells CASSLSTGERSPLHF. The CDR3 DNA reads as TGCGCCAGCAGCTTATCTACAGGGGAGCGTTCACCCCTCCACTTT. Full variable domain (rest looked up from reference TRBV5-1 and TRBJ1-6): KAGVTQTPRYLIKTRGQQVTLSCSPISGHRSVSWYQQTPGQGLQFLFEYFSETQRNKGNFPGRFSGRQFSNSRSEMNVSTLELGDSALYLCASSLSTGERSPLHFGNGTRLTVT.

The chain carries TRBV5-8 and TRBJ1-4, with 12 bases lining up with TRBD1. V lost 0 bases and J lost 6; bases outside the gene matches: 3. This CDR3 is 16 amino acids long. CDR1 is SGHTS, CDR2 YDEGEE, per germline. The CDR3 spells CASSLGDRGRDEKLFF. The CDR3 nucleotides read TGTGCCAGCAGCTTGGGGGACAGGGGGCGCGATGAAAAACTGTTTTTT.

This chain joins TRBV9 and TRBJ1-2; TRBD1 might be the D (6 bases). Germline loops: CDR1 SGDLS, CDR2 YYNGEE. Trimming took 8 bases from V and 7 from J, leaving 24 bases between them. The CDR3 has 15 amino acids. The DNA of the CDR3 is TGTGCCAGTACGTTGAAGACAGGCGATTTTTTTGGCTACACCTTC. Encoded protein: CASTLKTGDFFGYTF. The variable domain in full, completed from reference TRBV9 and TRBJ1-2, reads DSGVTQTPKHLITATGQRVTLRCSPRSGDLSVYWYQQSLDQGLQFLIQYYNGEERAKGNILERFSAQQFPDLHSELNLSSLELGDSALYFCASTLKTGDFFGYTFGSGTRLTVV.

In DNA form, the CDR3 reads TGCAGCGTCGCCCAGGGTCATAGCACAGATACGCAGTATTTT. Translating it yields CSVAQGHSTDTQYF. The chain joins TRBV29-1 to TRBJ2-3; D perhaps matches TRBD1 (5 bases). Germline CDR1 SQVTM, CDR2 ANQGSEA. The CDR3 is made up of 14 amino acids. V was pared by 6 bases and J by 0 bases, with 13 bases between.

Worth noting for this clone: The DNA is omitted, as the CDR3 cannot be located on it reliably, and the CDR3 follows TCRdb's listing. The J gene is TRBJ2-2, the V gene TRBV28; TRBD1 is the table's D call, not checked against the DNA. Germline CDR1 reads MDHEN; CDR2 reads SYDVKM. The CDR3 spans 19 amino acids, including both terminal residues. CDR3 protein: CASSFLWTGGVRNTGELFF.

V gene TRBV7-9 combines with J gene TRBJ2-5; possible D gene TRBD1, 6 bases. The CDR3 sequence is 14 residues long. Germline loops: CDR1 SEHNR, CDR2 FQNEAQ (reference sequence). V was shortened by 0 bases and J by 7 bases, with 12 bases between the two germline ends. The CDR3 sequence is CASSLAGQTGTQYF. CDR3 nucleotides: TGTGCCAGCAGCTTAGCTGGACAGACGGGGACCCAGTACTTC. Full variable domain (rest looked up from reference TRBV7-9 and TRBJ2-5): DTGVSQNPRHKITKRGQNVTFRCDPISEHNRLYWYRQTLGQGPEFLTYFQNEAQLEKSRLLSDRFSAERPKGSFSTLEIQRTEQGDSAMYLCASSLAGQTGTQYFGPGTRLLVL.

The chain couples TRBV18 to TRBJ2-7; TRBD1 matches at 10 bases. Trimming cost V 3 bases and J 7 bases; bases outside gene matches: 6. The CDR3 has 14 residues. Germline V lookup: CDR1 KGHSH, CDR2 LQKENI. The CDR3, as DNA: TGTGCCAGCTCACCGACAGGGGGCGCGGGGGAGCAGTACTTC. It encodes CASSPTGGAGEQYF.

The rearrangement joins TRBV4-1 to TRBJ1-3; 7 bases are a match to TRBD1. This CDR3 has 16 residues. Germline loops: CDR1 MGHRA, CDR2 YSYEKL. V lost 1 base to trimming and J lost 0 bases; unmatched junction nucleotides: 3. CDR3 loop: CASSQGWTGSGNTIYF. DNA of the CDR3: TGCGCCAGCAGCCAAGGATGGACAGGCTCTGGAAACACCATATATTTT.

The chain recombines TRBV5-5 with TRBJ1-2; no firm D call. V gave up 0 bases and J gave up 4 bases, with 13 bases separating them. The CDR3 contains 15 residues. The germline V gene encodes CDR1 SGHKS and CDR2 YYEKEE (reference sequence). The DNA for the CDR3 is TGTGCCAGCAGCTTGGAAGGAGCGGGCCCCTATGGCTACACCTTC. Protein sequence: CASSLEGAGPYGYTF.

The rearrangement uses TRBV29-1 and TRBJ1-4; perhaps TRBD1 as D (6 bases). The germline gives CDR1 SQVTM, CDR2 ANQGSEA. The CDR3 has 15 residues. Trimming removed 0 bases at V and 7 bases at J, with 15 bases between. Written as DNA, the CDR3 is TGCAGCGTTGAAGATCGGGGGGGCGACGGTGAAAAACTGTTTTTT. Encoded protein: CSVEDRGGDGEKLFF.

The chain joins TRBV9 to TRBJ1-6; D is unclear. V lost 3 bases to trimming and J lost 6 bases, with 13 bases between them. CDR1 is SGDLS, CDR2 YYNGEE, per germline. The CDR3 is made up of 15 amino acids. CDR3 nucleotide sequence: TGTGCCAGCAGCGAGGGAGGACTGTTTAATTCACCCCTCCACTTT. As protein: CASSEGGLFNSPLHF. The full variable domain, with the rest looked up from reference TRBV9 and TRBJ1-6, is DSGVTQTPKHLITATGQRVTLRCSPRSGDLSVYWYQQSLDQGLQFLIQYYNGEERAKGNILERFSAQQFPDLHSELNLSSLELGDSALYFCASSEGGLFNSPLHFGNGTRLTVT.

The gene calls are TRBV2 and TRBJ2-4, with D unresolved. The CDR3 totals 14 residues. Germline V lookup: CDR1 SNHLY, CDR2 FYNNEI. The germline V and J ends were trimmed by 7 bases and 0 bases, with 10 bases remaining between them. In DNA, the CDR3 is TGTGCCAGCAACCCAGTCTTAGCCAAAAACATTCAGTACTTC. Its protein product is CASNPVLAKNIQYF.

The chain couples TRBV2 to TRBJ1-6; 7 positions match TRBD1. The CDR3 covers 16 residues. Germline CDR1 and CDR2: SNHLY and FYNNEI. V shed 5 bases and J 8 bases; nucleotides not matched to a gene: 12. This CDR3 is CASSFTAAQGDSPLHF. DNA of the CDR3: TGTGCCAGCAGTTTTACCGCGGCTCAGGGGGATTCACCCCTCCACTTT.

V and J are TRBV5-6 and TRBJ1-1; TRBD1 matches at 7 bases. The germline CDR1 and CDR2 sequences are SGHDT and YYEEEE. V lost 0 bases, J lost 1 base, and 15 bases stayed unmatched. This CDR3 contains 19 residues. The CDR3 DNA reads TGTGCCAGCAGCTTGGTAGCGTTCGATCGGACAGGAAAGAACACTGAAGCTTTCTTT. Amino acid sequence: CASSLVAFDRTGKNTEAFF.

This chain uses TRBV5-8 with TRBJ2-5; D is possibly TRBD1 (5 bases). Germline values: CDR1 SGHTS, CDR2 YDEGEE. V dropped 0 bases and J dropped 4 bases, with 13 bases sitting between them. The CDR3 is 15 amino acids. CDR3 bases: TGTGCCAGCAGCTTGGACTTCGGACACGGAGAGACCCAGTACTTC. Its protein is CASSLDFGHGETQYF.

This sequence joins TRBV10-3 and TRBJ2-7; D is perhaps TRBD1 (8 bases). V shed 6 bases and J shed 0 bases, with 15 bases lying between them. Germline V gene sequence: CDR1 ENHRY, CDR2 SYGVKD. This CDR3 has 15 amino acids. This CDR3 reads CAIRLTGGDSYEQYF. The CDR3 coding sequence is TGTGCCATCAGACTAACAGGGGGGGACTCCTACGAGCAGTACTTC.

The J gene is TRBJ2-7, the V gene TRBV3-1 (or the pseudogene TRBV3-2); D is possibly TRBD1 (5 bases). The CDR3 totals 17 residues. The germline V gene encodes CDR1 LGHDT and CDR2 YNNKEL (reference sequence). Trimming took 0 bases from V and 7 from J, leaving 22 bases between them. Here the CDR3 reads CASSQDRPGWRILEQYF. DNA for the CDR3: TGTGCCAGCAGCCAAGATCGGCCAGGGTGGAGAATCTTAGAGCAGTACTTC.

This chain links TRBV10-2 with TRBJ2-5, with 9 bases that match TRBD1. Germline V gene data show CDR1 as WSHSY and CDR2 as SAAADI. The CDR3 covers 15 residues. Trimming took 6 bases from V and 5 from J; bases not matched to a gene: 10. The CDR3 sequence: CASRVTGGLRETQYF. CDR3 in DNA: TGCGCCAGCAGAGTGACAGGGGGTCTGAGGGAGACCCAGTACTTC.

This clone was counted once. The J gene is TRBJ2-7, the V gene TRBV2, with D possibly being TRBD1 (6 bases). CDR3 length equals 13 residues. Germline V CDR1 and CDR2: SNHLY, FYNNEI. V was clipped by 6 bases and J by 3 bases, with 12 bases between them. DNA of the CDR3: TGTGCCAGCAGCAGACCGGACAGCTACGAGCAGTACTTC. This sequence encodes CASSRPDSYEQYF.

V is TRBV2 and J is TRBJ1-5; D is possibly TRBD1 (6 bases). Germline lookup yields CDR1 SNHLY and CDR2 FYNNEI. CDR3 length equals 15 residues. The V end was cut by 6 bases, the J end by 6 bases, with 18 bases between. CDR3 amino acids: CASRFDGGRGQPQHF. In DNA, the CDR3 is TGTGCCAGCAGGTTCGACGGGGGGCGAGGTCAGCCCCAGCATTTT.

The V call is TRBV5-1, the J call TRBJ1-2, with TRBD1 matching 7 bases. The V and J ends lost 1 base and 4 bases, in that order; junction bases with no gene match: 4. The CDR3 consists of 14 residues. The germline gives CDR1 SGHRS, CDR2 YFSETQ. CDR3 coding DNA: TGCGCCAGCAGCTTGACGGACAGGAGCTATGGCTACACCTTC. The encoded protein is CASSLTDRSYGYTF. The whole variable domain, remainder taken from reference TRBV5-1 and TRBJ1-2, is KAGVTQTPRYLIKTRGQQVTLSCSPISGHRSVSWYQQTPGQGLQFLFEYFSETQRNKGNFPGRFSGRQFSNSRSEMNVSTLELGDSALYLCASSLTDRSYGYTFGSGTRLTVV.

The CDR3 loop reads CASNAGGPINEQFF. CDR3 nucleotides: TGTGCCAGTAATGCCGGAGGGCCAATAAATGAGCAGTTCTTC. The gene calls are TRBV19 and TRBJ2-1; possible D gene TRBD2, 6 bases. Trimming took 7 bases from V and 7 from J, leaving 17 bases between them. The length of the CDR3 is 14 residues. The germline V gene has CDR1 LNHDA and CDR2 SQIVND (reference sequence).

This clone was picked up many times. This sequence joins TRBV12-3 or TRBV12-4 and TRBJ1-4, with unresolved D. The V gene lost 2 bases and the J gene lost 8 bases, with 9 bases spanning the gap. This CDR3 is 13 amino acids long. CDR3 in amino acids: CASSLSGVEKLFF. As DNA, the CDR3 is TGTGCCAGCAGTTTAAGCGGGGTAGAAAAACTGTTTTTT.

This clone has only a few counts. The CDR3 sequence is CASSHGWTPEQYF. CDR3 bases: TGTGCCAGCAGCCACGGTTGGACTCCAGAGCAGTACTTC. This sequence joins TRBV5-4 and TRBJ2-7; D might be TRBD2 (5 bases). V gave up 4 bases and J gave up 7 bases, with 15 bases separating them. The length of the CDR3 is 13 residues. Per the germline V gene, CDR1 is SGHNT and CDR2 is YYREEE (reference sequence).

This chain uses TRBV29-1 with TRBJ2-4; 7 bases are a match to TRBD2. The CDR3 loop spans 14 amino acids. Germline V CDR1 and CDR2: SQVTM, ANQGSEA. Losses at the gene ends were 6 bases for V and 0 bases for J; bases not matched to a gene: 5. The CDR3 DNA follows: TGCAGCGTACGGGAGGTCTTAGCCAAAAACATTCAGTACTTC. Protein product: CSVREVLAKNIQYF.

The genes are TRBV7-9 and TRBJ2-7; 7 nucleotides line up with TRBD1. Unmatched junction bases numbered 8, after V lost 4 bases and J lost 5 bases. This CDR3 region has 14 residues. Germline V gives CDR1 SEHNR, CDR2 FQNEAQ (reference sequence). The CDR3 loop is CASSSRQGFHEQYF. CDR3 sequence (DNA): TGTGCCAGCAGCTCCAGACAGGGTTTCCACGAGCAGTACTTC.

The table lists this clone with a few counts. The genes are TRBV19 and TRBJ1-6, with 10 bases aligning to TRBD1. With V trimmed by 3 bases and J by 9 bases, 11 bases remained unmatched. The germline V gene encodes CDR1 LNHDA and CDR2 SQIVND (reference sequence). The CDR3 loop spans 17 amino acids. CDR3 DNA sequence: TGTGCCAGTAGTATCGCTGCCGGGACAGGGGTAGGTTCACCCCTCCACTTT. Amino acid sequence: CASSIAAGTGVGSPLHF.